The clone carrying this TCR beta chain was counted once. This entry is derived from a study of shared T cell receptors in the human thymus. Germline V gene data show CDR1 as SGHDT and CDR2 as YYEEEE. The CDR3 sequence is 18 residues long. J lost 1 base, V lost 4 bases, and 14 bases had no gene match. Some clones are missing from TCRdb's copy, which holds only in-frame ones; the method was immunoSEQ multiplex PCR. The repertoire includes more than 550,000 clones, 70% to 90% of them detected once, and about 0.011% sits in the top ten. Separately, the same data were catalogued under a study of human thymus T cells. That paper notes: Donors were healthy Finnish babies undergoing corrective operations for congenital heart defects. Thymic and blood repertoires appeared to show biased V and J gene usage. Related studies noted strongly shared thymic repertoires across unrelated people.

The sequencing sample was made of thymocytes. This receptor was obtained from a girl less than two years old with a congenital heart defect. The chain couples TRBV5-6 to TRBJ2-1, with TRBD2 matching 7 bases. The CDR3 protein is CASSPPGLRRGSYNEQFF. The CDR3 nucleotides read TGTGCCAGCAGCCCACCTGGGCTTCGGCGGGGGTCCTACAATGAGCAGTTCTTC.